This T cell receptor (beta chain) is drawn from a study of beta chain features in type 1 diabetes. Across the study: Age, gender and cell yields were alike across patients and healthy donors. Examination of sorted cells across all samples involved approximately 100,000,000 cells.

From germline, CDR1 is MNHEY and CDR2 SMNVEV (reference sequence). CDR3 size: 16 residues. J was trimmed by 5 bases and V by 5 bases; bases with no gene match: 10. Points from the study as a whole: Insertion counts at VDJ junctions were lower in type 1 diabetes patients, who also showed more deletions there. When Type 1 diabetes patients were examined, their TCRB CDR3s proved moderately but significantly shorter in all four CD4+ subsets.

The investigators reverse transcribed all of the isolated RNA, so they sequenced expressed TCRB transcripts. Here immunoSEQ multiplex PCR was the method, and the copy in TCRdb shows in-frame clones only, minus some. In the table there are 200,000 to 300,000 clones, 11% of which are singletons. This clone was observed a handful of times. Its antigen is still unknown. In total, each donor contributed a single heparinised blood draw that averaged about 100 mL. This rearrangement joins TRBV27 to TRBJ2-5, with TRBD2 matching over 11 bases. The sequencing sample was made of naive CD4+ T cells from blood. The clonotype comes from a man younger than 40 with type 1 diabetes. CDR3 sequence: CASSGLAGRSKETQYF. Written as DNA, the CDR3 is TGTGCCAGCAGTGGACTAGCGGGTAGATCGAAGGAGACCCAGTACTTC.